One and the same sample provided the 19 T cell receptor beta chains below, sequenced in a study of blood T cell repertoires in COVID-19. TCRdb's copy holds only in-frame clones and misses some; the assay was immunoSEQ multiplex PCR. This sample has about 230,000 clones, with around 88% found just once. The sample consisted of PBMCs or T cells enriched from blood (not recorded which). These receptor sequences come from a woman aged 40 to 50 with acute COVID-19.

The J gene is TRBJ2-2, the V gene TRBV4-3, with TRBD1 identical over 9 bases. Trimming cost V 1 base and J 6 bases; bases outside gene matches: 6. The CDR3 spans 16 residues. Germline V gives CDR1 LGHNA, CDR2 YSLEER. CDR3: CASSQGGTGTPGELFF. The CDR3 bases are TGCGCCAGCAGCCAAGGGGGGACAGGGACCCCCGGGGAGCTGTTTTTT.

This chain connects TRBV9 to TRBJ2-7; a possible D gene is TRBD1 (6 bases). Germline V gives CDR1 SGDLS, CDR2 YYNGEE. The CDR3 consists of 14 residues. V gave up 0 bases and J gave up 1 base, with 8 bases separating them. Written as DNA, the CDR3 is TGTGCCAGCAGCGTAGGGACAGCGTCCTACGAGCAGTACTTC. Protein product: CASSVGTASYEQYF.

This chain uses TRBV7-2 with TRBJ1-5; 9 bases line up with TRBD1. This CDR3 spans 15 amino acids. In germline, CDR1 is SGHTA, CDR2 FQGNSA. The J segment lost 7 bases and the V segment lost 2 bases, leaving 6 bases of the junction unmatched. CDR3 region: CASSLRTGEGQPQHF. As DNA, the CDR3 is TGTGCCAGCAGCTTACGGACAGGGGAAGGGCAGCCCCAGCATTTT.

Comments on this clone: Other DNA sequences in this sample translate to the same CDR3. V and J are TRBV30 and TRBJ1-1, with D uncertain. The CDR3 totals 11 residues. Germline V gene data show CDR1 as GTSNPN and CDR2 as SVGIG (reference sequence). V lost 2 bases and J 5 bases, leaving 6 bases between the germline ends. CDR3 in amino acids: CAWSRGTEAFF. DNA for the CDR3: TGTGCCTGGAGTCGAGGGACTGAAGCTTTCTTT.

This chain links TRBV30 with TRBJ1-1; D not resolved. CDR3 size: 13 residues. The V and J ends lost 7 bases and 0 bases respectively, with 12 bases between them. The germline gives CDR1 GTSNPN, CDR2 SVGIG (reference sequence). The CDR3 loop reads CAFRGVLNTEAFF. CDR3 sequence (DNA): TGTGCCTTCCGGGGAGTCTTGAACACTGAAGCTTTCTTT.

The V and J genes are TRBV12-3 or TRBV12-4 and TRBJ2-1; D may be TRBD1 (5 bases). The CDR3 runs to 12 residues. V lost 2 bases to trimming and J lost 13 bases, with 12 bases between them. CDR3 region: CASSLSSGIQFF. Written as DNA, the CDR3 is TGTGCCAGCAGTTTAAGCTCAGGGATTCAGTTCTTC.

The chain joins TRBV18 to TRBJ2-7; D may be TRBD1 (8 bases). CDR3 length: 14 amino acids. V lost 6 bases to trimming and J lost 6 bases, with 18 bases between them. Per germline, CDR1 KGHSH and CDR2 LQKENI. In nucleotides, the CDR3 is TGTGCCAGCTCGGTACAGGGGGGGTACTCCGAGCAGTACTTC. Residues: CASSVQGGYSEQYF.

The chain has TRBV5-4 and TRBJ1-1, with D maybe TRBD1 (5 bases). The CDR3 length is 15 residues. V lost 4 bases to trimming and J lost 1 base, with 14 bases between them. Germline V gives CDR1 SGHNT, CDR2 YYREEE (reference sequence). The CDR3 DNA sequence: TGTGCCAGCAGCCCGGACGCAGGGCCGAACACTGAAGCTTTCTTT. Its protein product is CASSPDAGPNTEAFF.

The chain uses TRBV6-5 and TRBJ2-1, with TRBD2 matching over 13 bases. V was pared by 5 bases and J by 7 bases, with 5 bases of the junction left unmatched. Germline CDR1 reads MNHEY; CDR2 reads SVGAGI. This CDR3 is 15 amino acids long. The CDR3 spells CASSPGTSGKNEQFF. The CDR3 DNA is TGTGCCAGCAGTCCTGGGACTAGCGGGAAGAATGAGCAGTTCTTC.

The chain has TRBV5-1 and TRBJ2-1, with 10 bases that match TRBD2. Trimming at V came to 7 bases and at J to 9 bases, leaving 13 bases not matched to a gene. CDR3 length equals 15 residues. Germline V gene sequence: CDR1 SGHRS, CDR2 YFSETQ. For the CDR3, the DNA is TGCGCCAGCGCTGGGGCTAGCGGGAGTAAGGGTGAGCAGTTCTTC. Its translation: CASAGASGSKGEQFF.

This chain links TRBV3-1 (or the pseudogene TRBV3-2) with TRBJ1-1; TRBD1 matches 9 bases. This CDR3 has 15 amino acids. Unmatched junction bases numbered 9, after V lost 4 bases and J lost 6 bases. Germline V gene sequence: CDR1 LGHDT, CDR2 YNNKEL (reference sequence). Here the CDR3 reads CASSPRTDRGAEAFF. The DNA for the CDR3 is TGTGCCAGCAGCCCCCGAACGGACAGGGGAGCTGAAGCTTTCTTT.

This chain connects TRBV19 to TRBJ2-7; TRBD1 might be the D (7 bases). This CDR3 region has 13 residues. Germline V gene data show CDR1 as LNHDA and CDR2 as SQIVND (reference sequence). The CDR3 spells CARPQGGSSEQYV. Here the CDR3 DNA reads TGTGCCAGACCGCAGGGGGGATCCTCCGAGCAGTACGTC.

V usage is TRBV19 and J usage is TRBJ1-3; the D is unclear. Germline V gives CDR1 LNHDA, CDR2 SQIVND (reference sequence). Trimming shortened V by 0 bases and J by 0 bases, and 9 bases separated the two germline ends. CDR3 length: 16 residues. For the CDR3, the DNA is TGTGCCAGTAGTATAGAGGCGGCCCTCTCTGGAAACACCATATATTTT. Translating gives CASSIEAALSGNTIYF.

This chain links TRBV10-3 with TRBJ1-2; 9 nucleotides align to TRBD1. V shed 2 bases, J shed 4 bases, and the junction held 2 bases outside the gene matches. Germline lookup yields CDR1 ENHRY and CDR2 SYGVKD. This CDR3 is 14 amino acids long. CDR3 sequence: CAISEAGQGYGYTF. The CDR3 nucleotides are TGTGCCATCAGTGAGGCGGGACAGGGCTATGGCTACACCTTC.

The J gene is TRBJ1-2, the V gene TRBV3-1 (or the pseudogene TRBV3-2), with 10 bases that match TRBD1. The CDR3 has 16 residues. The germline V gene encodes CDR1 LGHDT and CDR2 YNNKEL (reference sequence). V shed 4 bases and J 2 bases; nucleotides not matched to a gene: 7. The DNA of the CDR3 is TGTGCCAGCAGCCCAGACAGGGGGCGGTCCAACTATGGCTACACCTTC. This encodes CASSPDRGRSNYGYTF.

The CDR3 loop is CASSFTGMSTDTQYF. CDR3 sequence (DNA): TGTGCCAGCAGCTTTACAGGGATGAGCACAGATACGCAGTATTTT. V and J are TRBV5-6 and TRBJ2-3, with D perhaps matching TRBD1 (6 bases). The CDR3 runs 15 residues. Per germline, CDR1 SGHDT and CDR2 YYEEEE. Trimming cost V 2 bases and J 0 bases, with 10 bases left between them. Full variable domain (outside the CDR3, taken from reference TRBV5-6 and TRBJ2-3): DAGVTQSPTHLIKTRGQQVTLRCSPKSGHDTVSWYQQALGQGPQFIFQYYEEEERQRGNFPDRFSGHQFPNYSSELNVNALLLGDSALYLCASSFTGMSTDTQYFGPGTRLTVL.

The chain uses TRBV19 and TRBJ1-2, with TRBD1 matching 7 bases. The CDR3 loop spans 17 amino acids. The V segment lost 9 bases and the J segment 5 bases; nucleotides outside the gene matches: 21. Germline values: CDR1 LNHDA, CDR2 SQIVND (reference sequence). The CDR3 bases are TGTGCCAGCGGGGATACAGGGGCTCGGCGTGGGAGGTATGGCTACACCTTC. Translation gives CASGDTGARRGRYGYTF.

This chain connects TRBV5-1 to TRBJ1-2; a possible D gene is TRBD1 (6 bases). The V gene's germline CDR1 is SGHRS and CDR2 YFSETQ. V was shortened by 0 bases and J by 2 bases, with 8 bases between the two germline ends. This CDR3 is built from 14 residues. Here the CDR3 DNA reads TGCGCCAGCAGCTTGGGGACAGAGAACTATGGCTACACCTTC. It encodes CASSLGTENYGYTF.

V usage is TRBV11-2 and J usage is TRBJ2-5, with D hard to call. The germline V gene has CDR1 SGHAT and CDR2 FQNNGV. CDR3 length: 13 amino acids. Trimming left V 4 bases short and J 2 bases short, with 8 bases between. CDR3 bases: TGTGCCAGCAGCTCCCTCCGGCAAGAGACCCAGTACTTC. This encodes CASSSLRQETQYF.